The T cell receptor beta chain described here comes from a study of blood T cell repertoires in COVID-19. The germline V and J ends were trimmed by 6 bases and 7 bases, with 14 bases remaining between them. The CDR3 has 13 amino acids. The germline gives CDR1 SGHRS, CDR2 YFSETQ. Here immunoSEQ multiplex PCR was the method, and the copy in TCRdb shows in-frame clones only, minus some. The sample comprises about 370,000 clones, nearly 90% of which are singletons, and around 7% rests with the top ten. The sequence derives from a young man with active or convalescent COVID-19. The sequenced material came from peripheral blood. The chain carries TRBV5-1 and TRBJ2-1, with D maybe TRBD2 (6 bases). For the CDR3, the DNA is TGCGCCAGCACCTTCGGAGGGAGTAATGAGCAGTTCTTC. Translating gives CASTFGGSNEQFF.